This T cell receptor beta chain was identified during a study of T cell changes during pregnancy in multiple sclerosis. The V gene's germline CDR1 is MDHEN and CDR2 SYDVKM. CDR3 length: 17 residues. Between the trimmed V and J ends, which lost 5 bases and 0 bases, there was a span of 17 bases. Method: immunoSEQ multiplex PCR; TCRdb's copy keeps in-frame clones and lacks some. The table shows tens of thousands of clones, with roughly 92% occurring only once. The sequence was collected from a female donor in good health, enrolled as a control in a pregnancy study. Sequencing used peripheral blood, obtained after pregnancy. The chain couples TRBV28 to TRBJ1-3; TRBD1 might be the D (5 bases). The CDR3 nucleotides are TGTGCCAGCAGTCCAACGGGGGGGACTCTCTCTGGAAACACCATATATTTT. It encodes CASSPTGGTLSGNTIYF.